The clone carrying this TCR beta chain was seen a handful of times. The CDR3 is 14 residues long. Germline loops: CDR1 SEHNR, CDR2 FQNEAQ (reference sequence). Trimming took 6 bases from V and 4 from J, leaving 13 bases between them. This sample is drawn from a study of blood T cell repertoires in COVID-19. Study at large: Samples of COVID-19 (acute and convalescent) were obtained from the United States, Italy and Spain. T cells, B-cell-depleted T cells, or PBMCs provided the cDNA or gDNA that served as material.

Some clones are missing from TCRdb's copy, which holds only in-frame ones; the method was immunoSEQ multiplex PCR. Among over 150,000 clones listed, roughly 81% were seen once. The material sequenced was peripheral blood. The rearrangement links TRBV7-9 to TRBJ1-3; D remains unclear. The source of this sequence is a man aged 40-49 years with acute or convalescent COVID-19. This chain's CDR3 is CASSPEEVGNTIYF. CDR3 in DNA: TGTGCCAGCAGTCCAGAGGAGGTCGGAAACACCATATATTTT.